These T cell receptor beta chains were read from a single sample in a study of T cell responses to AZD1222 COVID-19 vaccine. Sequencing used immunoSEQ multiplex PCR; TCRdb keeps in-frame clones, though not all of them. Of more than 75,000 clones listed, 83% were seen once; the top ten hold approximately 1.3%. This specimen was peripheral blood, taken 28 days after the second AZD1222 dose. Source of these receptors: an adult who received the AZD1222 COVID-19 vaccine. The CDR3 runs from the conserved cysteine through the conserved F or W. D genes are given only for firm matches. Only some rows state a clone size, as once, few, many or a class for expanded clones.

j_gene	d_gene	abundance	v_gene	CDR3nt	CDR3aa
TRBJ2-7	-	-	TRBV5-5	TGTGCCAGCAGCTTGTCCCCTGACATGGCCTACGAGCAGTACTTC	CASSLSPDMAYEQYF
TRBJ2-5	-	-	TRBV7-3	TGTGCCAGCAGCTTTGGCAGACAGGAGGAGGAGACCCAGTACTTC	CASSFGRQEEETQYF
TRBJ1-1	-	-	TRBV3-1/TRBV3-2	TGTGCCAGCAGCCAATGGGGATCGGGCACTGAAGCTTTCTTT	CASSQWGSGTEAFF
TRBJ2-1	TRBD1	-	TRBV6-5	TGTGCCAGCATCCGACAGGGGGGATACAATGAGCAGTTCTTC	CASIRQGGYNEQFF
TRBJ2-7	-	-	TRBV3-1/TRBV3-2	TGTGCCAGCAGCCGAAGGGGTGGGGCGGCGGATTACTACGAGCAGTACTTC	CASSRRGGAADYYEQYF
TRBJ2-7	TRBD2	-	TRBV18	TGTGCCAGTCGGACTAGCGGGAGAGCCCCCGCCGGCGAGCAGTACTTC	CASRTSGRAPAGEQYF
TRBJ2-7	-	-	TRBV7-2	TGTGCCAGCAGCTTTGGGCAGACCTCCTACGAGCAGTACTTC	CASSFGQTSYEQYF
TRBJ1-4	TRBD1	-	TRBV15	TGTGCCACCAGCAGGGGACAGGGCAATGAAAAACTGTTTTTT	CATSRGQGNEKLFF
TRBJ2-7	TRBD2	once	TRBV27	TGTGCCAGCAGTTATGGGGGGGGTTTCGACGAGCAGTACTTC	CASSYGGGFDEQYF
TRBJ1-2	-	-	TRBV9	TGTGCCAGCAGCGTAGACGGGACACCTCTCTATGGCTACACCTTC	CASSVDGTPLYGYTF
TRBJ2-3	-	-	TRBV5-6	TGTGCCAGCAGCTTGACACCGAGCACAGATACGCAGTATTTT	CASSLTPSTDTQYF
TRBJ1-1	-	-	TRBV6-2/TRBV6-3	TGTGCCAGCAGTTACCCCCGGGGAGCTTTCTTT	CASSYPRGAFF
TRBJ2-1	-	-	TRBV5-4	TGTGCCAGCAGCCCAGTCGGGGGAAGTTTTCACAATGAGCAGTTCTTC	CASSPVGGSFHNEQFF
TRBJ2-5	TRBD2	-	TRBV6-5	TGTGCCAGCAGGAGCGGGGGGACCCAGACCCAGTACTTC	CASRSGGTQTQYF
TRBJ1-1	-	-	TRBV21-1	TGTGCCAGCAACCCCTGGAGGGGCTGGAACACTGAAGCTTTCTTT	CASNPWRGWNTEAFF
TRBJ1-2	-	once	TRBV4-1	TGCGCCAGCAGCCCCGGGACAATCCGCCCCAATGGCTACACCTTC	CASSPGTIRPNGYTF
TRBJ2-7	TRBD2	-	TRBV4-1	TGCGCCAGCAGCCAAGGCCCCGAGCGGGAAACCCGGCGGCTCTCCTACGAGCAGTACTTC	CASSQGPERETRRLSYEQYF
TRBJ2-7	TRBD1	many	TRBV27	TGTGCCAGCAGGGGGACAGGGGGCGGCGAGCAGTACTTC	CASRGTGGGEQYF
TRBJ2-1	TRBD2	-	TRBV7-3	TGTGCCAGCAGCCCAGCGGGAGGTCTGAGCTCCTACAATGAGCAGTTCTTC	CASSPAGGLSSYNEQFF
TRBJ2-5	-	-	TRBV5-5	TGTGCCAGCAGCTTGATTAGGGGTCAAGAGACCCAGTACTTC	CASSLIRGQETQYF
TRBJ1-3	-	-	TRBV29-1	TGCAGCGTTGAAGGATGGGGAAACACCATATATTTT	CSVEGWGNTIYF
TRBJ2-4	TRBD1	-	TRBV9	TGTGCCAGCAGCCCAGGGTTGGGGACAGAGCACATTCAGTACTTC	CASSPGLGTEHIQYF
TRBJ1-4	-	-	TRBV5-1	TGCGCCAGCAGCCTGGGGCCTGGTGAAAAACTGTTTTTT	CASSLGPGEKLFF
TRBJ2-7	-	-	TRBV15	TGTGCCACCAGCAGAGACTCGGTAGGGTACACCTACGAGCAGTACTTC	CATSRDSVGYTYEQYF
TRBJ2-1	TRBD1	-	TRBV11-2	TGTGCCAGCAGCTGGAAACCGGGACAGGGATACAATGAGCAGTTCTTC	CASSWKPGQGYNEQFF
TRBJ2-2	-	-	TRBV5-1	TGCGCCAGCAGCTTGGATAGCGGTAGGACCGGGGAGCTGTTTTTT	CASSLDSGRTGELFF
TRBJ2-7	-	once	TRBV9	TGTGCCAGCAGCTTGCACGGGGACACCAGCTACGAGCAGTACTTC	CASSLHGDTSYEQYF
TRBJ1-6	-	-	TRBV6-1	TGTGCCAGCAGTGAATCCATCTATAATTCACCCCTCCACTTT	CASSESIYNSPLHF
TRBJ2-7	TRBD2	-	TRBV20-1	TGCAGTGCTAGTCTTCCTGGTCTAGCGGGAGGCTCCTACGAGCAGTACTTC	CSASLPGLAGGSYEQYF
TRBJ1-1	-	-	TRBV7-6	TGTGCCAGCAGCGCCGAGCCCAGTGGAGAAGCTTTCTTT	CASSAEPSGEAFF
TRBJ1-3	-	-	TRBV5-8	TGTGCCAGCAGCTTGGACTTCTTCTCTGGAAACACCATATATTTT	CASSLDFFSGNTIYF
TRBJ1-2	-	-	TRBV28	TGTGCCAGCGGTACTAAAAGCGGGAGCGGCTATGGCTACACCTTC	CASGTKSGSGYGYTF
TRBJ2-1	TRBD2	-	TRBV5-3	TGTGCCAGAAGCTTGGATTTGCGGGAGGGAGTTAGTGAGCAGTTCTTC	CARSLDLREGVSEQFF
TRBJ2-7	-	-	TRBV14	TGTGCCAGCAGCCAAGTCGGACGAGGTACCAGCCACGAGCAGTACTTC	CASSQVGRGTSHEQYF
TRBJ2-3	-	-	TRBV7-3	TGTGCCAGCAGCTCTGCCGGGACCATCACAGATACGCAGTATTTT	CASSSAGTITDTQYF
TRBJ2-5	TRBD2	-	TRBV7-2	TGTGCCAGCAGCCGCCGACTAGCGGGAGAGACCCAGTACTTC	CASSRRLAGETQYF
TRBJ1-3	-	-	TRBV7-9	TGTGCCAGCAGCCAAGGATTCTCTGGAAACACCATATATTTT	CASSQGFSGNTIYF
TRBJ2-7	-	once	TRBV4-2	TGTGCCAGCAGCCAAGGAGGGAGGCACGAGCAGTACTTC	CASSQGGRHEQYF
TRBJ1-2	-	once	TRBV5-8	TGTGCCAGCAGCCGTAGGCGCGAGGGGATGGGGGGCTACACCTTC	CASSRRREGMGGYTF
TRBJ2-3	-	-	TRBV5-4	TGTGCCAGCAGCAAGGGGGGGAGAGGTGCGGGGACAGATACGCAGTATTTT	CASSKGGRGAGTDTQYF
TRBJ1-2	-	once	TRBV19	TGTGCCAGTAGTACTCGGACGGATAACTATGGCTACACCTTC	CASSTRTDNYGYTF
TRBJ1-2	-	-	TRBV5-6	TGTGCCAGCAGCCGTCGGACAGTAAGCTATGGCTACACCTTC	CASSRRTVSYGYTF
TRBJ1-4	TRBD1	-	TRBV25-1	TGTGCCAGCGGGGACAGCACAACTAATGAAAAACTGTTTTTT	CASGDSTTNEKLFF
TRBJ1-2	-	-	TRBV28	TGTGCCAGCAGTTGGGACACATCTTATGGCTACACCTTC	CASSWDTSYGYTF
TRBJ1-4	-	-	TRBV12-3/TRBV12-4	TGTGCCAGCAGTCTAGGGGCGTTTGAAAAACTGTTTTTT	CASSLGAFEKLFF
TRBJ2-3	TRBD2	once	TRBV29-1	TGCAGCGTTGATGGACTAGCGGGAGGGCCTGAGGCGGCAGATACGCAGTATTTT	CSVDGLAGGPEAADTQYF
TRBJ2-7	-	-	TRBV7-2	TGTGCCAGCAGACCTTCTACTTACGGGAAGCAGTACTTC	CASRPSTYGKQYF
TRBJ1-5	-	-	TRBV6-5	TGTGCCAGCAGCCCAACAAGTCCCAATCAGCCCCAGCATTTT	CASSPTSPNQPQHF
TRBJ1-6	-	-	TRBV5-4	TGTGCCAGCTCGAGGGAGGATTCACCCCTCCACTTT	CASSREDSPLHF
TRBJ2-6	-	-	TRBV7-3	TGTGCCAGCAGCTATCTAGTCTCTGGGGCCAACGTCCTGACTTTC	CASSYLVSGANVLTF
TRBJ1-1	-	-	TRBV27	TGTGCCAGCAGTTCACTAGTGAACACTGAAGCTTTCTTT	CASSSLVNTEAFF
TRBJ1-1	-	-	TRBV15	TGTGCCACCAGCAGAGATTTGGGCTCCCTCGGGGCTTTCTTT	CATSRDLGSLGAFF
TRBJ1-3	-	-	TRBV13	TGTGCCAGCAGCTTAGTAGCCCCGGGGACCTCTGGAAACACCATATATTTT	CASSLVAPGTSGNTIYF
TRBJ1-2	-	-	TRBV6-5	TGTGCCAGCAGTTACCTTCCGGGGTCTGGCTACACCTTC	CASSYLPGSGYTF
TRBJ2-2	TRBD1	few	TRBV7-9	TGTGCCAGCAGTCCAGACCGGGACAGGGGCCCCACAGTCGGGGAGCTGTTTTTT	CASSPDRDRGPTVGELFF
TRBJ2-7	-	once	TRBV7-9	TGTGCCAGCAGCTCCCGCCCAAAGGACACAATCTACGAGCAGTACTTC	CASSSRPKDTIYEQYF
TRBJ2-3	-	-	TRBV5-4	TGTGCCAGCAGCCCACGGGTTAGTGGGAGCGCGGATACGCAGTATTTT	CASSPRVSGSADTQYF
TRBJ1-1	-	few	TRBV7-2	TGTGCCAGCAGCCAAGGGCCAAGCGGCACTGAAGCTTTCTTT	CASSQGPSGTEAFF
TRBJ2-7	TRBD1	-	TRBV18	TGTGCCAGCTCACCACCAATGGGACAGGGGACTTCCCACGAGCAGTACTTC	CASSPPMGQGTSHEQYF
TRBJ2-2	-	-	TRBV7-3	TGTGCCAGCAGCTTAAACCGCGGGATCACCGGGGAGCTGTTTTTT	CASSLNRGITGELFF